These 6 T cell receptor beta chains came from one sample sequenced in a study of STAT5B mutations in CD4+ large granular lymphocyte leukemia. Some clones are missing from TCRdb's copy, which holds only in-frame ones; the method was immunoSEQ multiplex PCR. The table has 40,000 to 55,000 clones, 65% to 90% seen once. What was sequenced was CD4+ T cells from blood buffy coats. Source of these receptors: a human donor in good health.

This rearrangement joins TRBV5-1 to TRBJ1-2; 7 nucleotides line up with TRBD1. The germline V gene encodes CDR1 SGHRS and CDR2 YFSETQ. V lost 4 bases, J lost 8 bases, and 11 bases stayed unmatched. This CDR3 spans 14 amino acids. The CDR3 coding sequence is TGCGCCAGCAGCCCCCTGGACAGGATCGTAGGCTACACCTTC. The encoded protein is CASSPLDRIVGYTF.

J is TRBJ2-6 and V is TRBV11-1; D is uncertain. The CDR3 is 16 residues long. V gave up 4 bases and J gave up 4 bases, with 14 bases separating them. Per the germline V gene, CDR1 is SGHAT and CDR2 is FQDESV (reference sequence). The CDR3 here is CASSSKSSSGANVLTF. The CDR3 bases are TGTGCCAGCAGCTCGAAATCTTCCTCCGGGGCCAACGTCCTGACTTTC.

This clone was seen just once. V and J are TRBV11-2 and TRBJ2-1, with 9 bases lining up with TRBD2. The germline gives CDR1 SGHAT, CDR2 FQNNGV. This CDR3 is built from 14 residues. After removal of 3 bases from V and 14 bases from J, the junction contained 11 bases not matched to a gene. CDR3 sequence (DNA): TGTGCCAGCAGCTTGTCGACTAGCGGCGTTGAAGAGTTCTTC. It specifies CASSLSTSGVEEFF.

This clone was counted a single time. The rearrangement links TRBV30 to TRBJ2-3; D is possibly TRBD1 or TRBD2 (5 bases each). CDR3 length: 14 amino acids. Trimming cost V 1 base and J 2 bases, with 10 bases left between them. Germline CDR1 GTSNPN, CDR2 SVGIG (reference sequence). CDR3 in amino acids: CAWSGRGVTDTQYF. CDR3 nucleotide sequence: TGTGCCTGGAGTGGTAGAGGGGTCACAGATACGCAGTATTTT. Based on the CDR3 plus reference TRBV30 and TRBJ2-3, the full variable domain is SQTIHQWPATLVQPVGSPLSLECTVEGTSNPNLYWYRQAAGRGLQLLFYSVGIGQISSEVPQNLSASRPQDRQFILSSKKLLLSDSGFYLCAWSGRGVTDTQYFGPGTRLTVL.

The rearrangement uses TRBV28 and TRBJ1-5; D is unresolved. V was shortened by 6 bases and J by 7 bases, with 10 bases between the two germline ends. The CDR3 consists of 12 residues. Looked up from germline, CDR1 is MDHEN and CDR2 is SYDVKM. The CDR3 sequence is CASRVTGQPQHF. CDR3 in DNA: TGTGCCAGCAGGGTCACCGGGCAGCCCCAGCATTTT.

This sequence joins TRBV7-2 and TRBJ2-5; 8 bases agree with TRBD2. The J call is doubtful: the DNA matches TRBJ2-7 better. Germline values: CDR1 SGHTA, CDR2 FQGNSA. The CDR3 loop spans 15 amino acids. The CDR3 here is CASSPLPGLAYEQYF. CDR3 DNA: TGTGCCAGCAGCCCTCTTCCGGGACTAGCCTACGAGCAGTACTTC.